The present entry profiles one TCR beta chain with its context. V trimming: 3 bases; J trimming: 5 bases; junction bases outside the gene matches: 5. Germline V CDR1 and CDR2: KGHSH, LQKENI. The CDR3 covers 15 residues. This record comes from a study of T cell responses to AZD1222 COVID-19 vaccine. Clones were sequenced by immunoSEQ multiplex PCR, and TCRdb holds only the in-frame ones, with some missing. The sample gives 70,000 or so clones, approximately 88% of which show up once; roughly a fifth is in the top ten. The sequencing here drew on peripheral blood, taken on day 0 of AZD1222 vaccination. This chain uses TRBV18 with TRBJ2-2, with 8 positions matching TRBD1. This receptor was obtained from an adult in good health. The CDR3 bases are TGTGCCAGCTCACCCGACAGGGGTCGAACCGGGGAGCTGTTTTTT. Translated, it gives CASSPDRGRTGELFF.